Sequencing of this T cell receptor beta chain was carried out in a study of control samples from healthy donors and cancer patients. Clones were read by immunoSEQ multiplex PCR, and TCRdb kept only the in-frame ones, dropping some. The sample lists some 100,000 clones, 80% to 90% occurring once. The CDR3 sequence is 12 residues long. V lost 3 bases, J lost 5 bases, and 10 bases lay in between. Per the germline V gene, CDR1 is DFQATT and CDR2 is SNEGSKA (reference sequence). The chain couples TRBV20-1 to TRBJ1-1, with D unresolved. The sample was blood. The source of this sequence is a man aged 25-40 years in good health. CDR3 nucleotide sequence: TGCAGTGCTAGTAAAGATGGGACTGAAGCTTTCTTT. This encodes CSASKDGTEAFF.